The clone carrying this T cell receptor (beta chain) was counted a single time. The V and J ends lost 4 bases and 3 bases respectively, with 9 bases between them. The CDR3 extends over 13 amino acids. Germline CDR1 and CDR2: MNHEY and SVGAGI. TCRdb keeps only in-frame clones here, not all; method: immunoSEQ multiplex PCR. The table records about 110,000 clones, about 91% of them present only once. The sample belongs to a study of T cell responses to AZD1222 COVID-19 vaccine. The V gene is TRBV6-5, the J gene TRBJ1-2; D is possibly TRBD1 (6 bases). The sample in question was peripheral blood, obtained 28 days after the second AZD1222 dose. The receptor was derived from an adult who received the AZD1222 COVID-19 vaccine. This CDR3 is CASSSTGHYGYTF. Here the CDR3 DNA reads TGTGCCAGCAGTTCTACAGGGCACTATGGCTACACCTTC.